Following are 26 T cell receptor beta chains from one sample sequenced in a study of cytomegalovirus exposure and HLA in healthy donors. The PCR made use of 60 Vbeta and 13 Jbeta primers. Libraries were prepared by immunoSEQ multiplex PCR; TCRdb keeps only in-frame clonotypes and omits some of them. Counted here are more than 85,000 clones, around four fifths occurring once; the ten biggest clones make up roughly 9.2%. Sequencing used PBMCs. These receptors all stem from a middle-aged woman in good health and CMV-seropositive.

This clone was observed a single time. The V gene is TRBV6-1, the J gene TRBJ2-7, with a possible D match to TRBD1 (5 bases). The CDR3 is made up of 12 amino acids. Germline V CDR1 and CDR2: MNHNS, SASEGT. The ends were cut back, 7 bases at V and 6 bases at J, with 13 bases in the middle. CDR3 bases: TGTGCCAGCACTGGTGGGGCGGTCGAGCAGTACTTC. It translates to CASTGGAVEQYF.

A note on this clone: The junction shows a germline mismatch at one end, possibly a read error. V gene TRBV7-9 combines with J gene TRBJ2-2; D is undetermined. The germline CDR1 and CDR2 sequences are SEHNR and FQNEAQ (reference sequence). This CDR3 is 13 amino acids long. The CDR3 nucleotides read TGTTCCAGCAGCCCACCGAGCACCGGGGAGCTGTTTTTT. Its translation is CSSSPPSTGELFF.

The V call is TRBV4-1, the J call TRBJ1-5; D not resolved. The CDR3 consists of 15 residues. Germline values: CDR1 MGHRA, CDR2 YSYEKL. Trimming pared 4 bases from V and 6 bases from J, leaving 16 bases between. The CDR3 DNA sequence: TGCGCCAGCAGCCTTTATACGTCGGGGTCTCAGCCCCAGCATTTT. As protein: CASSLYTSGSQPQHF.

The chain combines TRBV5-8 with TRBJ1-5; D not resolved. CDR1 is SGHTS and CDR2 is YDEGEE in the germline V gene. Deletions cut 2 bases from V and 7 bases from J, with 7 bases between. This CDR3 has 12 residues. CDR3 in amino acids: CASSLVGQPQHF. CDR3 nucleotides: TGTGCCAGCAGCTTAGTCGGGCAGCCCCAGCATTTT.

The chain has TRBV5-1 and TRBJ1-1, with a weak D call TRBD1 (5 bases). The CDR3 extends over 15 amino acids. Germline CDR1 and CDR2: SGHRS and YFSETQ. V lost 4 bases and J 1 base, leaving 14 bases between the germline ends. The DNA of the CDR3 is TGCGCCAGCAGCCTCCTGGGAGGGGCGAACACTGAAGCTTTCTTT. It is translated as CASSLLGGANTEAFF.

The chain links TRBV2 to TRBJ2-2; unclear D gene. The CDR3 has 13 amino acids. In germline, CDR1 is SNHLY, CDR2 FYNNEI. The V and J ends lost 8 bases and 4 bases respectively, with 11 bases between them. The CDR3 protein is CASWMAATGELFF. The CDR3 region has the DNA TGTGCCAGCTGGATGGCGGCCACCGGGGAGCTGTTTTTT.

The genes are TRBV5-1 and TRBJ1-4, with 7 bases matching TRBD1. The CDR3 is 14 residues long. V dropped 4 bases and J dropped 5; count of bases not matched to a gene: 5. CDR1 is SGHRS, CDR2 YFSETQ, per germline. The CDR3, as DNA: TGCGCCAGCAGCCCGCTGACAGGGAATGAAAAACTGTTTTTT. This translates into CASSPLTGNEKLFF.

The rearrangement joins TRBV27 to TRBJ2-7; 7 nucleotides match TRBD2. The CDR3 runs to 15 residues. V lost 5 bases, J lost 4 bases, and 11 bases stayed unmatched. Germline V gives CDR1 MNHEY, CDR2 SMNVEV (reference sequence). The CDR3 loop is CASSPVQGGVYEQYF. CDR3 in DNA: TGTGCCAGCAGTCCGGTCCAGGGAGGGGTGTACGAGCAGTACTTC.

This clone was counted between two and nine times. The CDR3 is CASSPKWTEQDTQYF. The CDR3 DNA reads as TGTGCCAGCAGTCCAAAATGGACAGAGCAAGATACGCAGTATTTT. V gene TRBV28 combines with J gene TRBJ2-3, with D possibly being TRBD1 (6 bases). Germline V lookup: CDR1 MDHEN, CDR2 SYDVKM. CDR3 length: 15 residues. V lost 5 bases, J lost 5 bases, and 17 bases lay in between.

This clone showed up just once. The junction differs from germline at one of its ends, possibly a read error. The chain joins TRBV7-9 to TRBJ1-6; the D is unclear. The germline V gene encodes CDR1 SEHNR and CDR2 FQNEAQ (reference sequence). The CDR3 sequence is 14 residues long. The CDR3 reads CSSSLVQSNSPLHF. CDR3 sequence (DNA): TGTTCCAGCAGCTTAGTACAGAGTAATTCACCCCTCCACTTT.

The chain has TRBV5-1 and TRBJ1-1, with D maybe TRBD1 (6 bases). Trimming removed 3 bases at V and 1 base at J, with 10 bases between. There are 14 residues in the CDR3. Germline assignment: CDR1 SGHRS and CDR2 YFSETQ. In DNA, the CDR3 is TGCGCCAGCAGCTGGGGGACATCGAACACTGAAGCTTTCTTT. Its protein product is CASSWGTSNTEAFF.

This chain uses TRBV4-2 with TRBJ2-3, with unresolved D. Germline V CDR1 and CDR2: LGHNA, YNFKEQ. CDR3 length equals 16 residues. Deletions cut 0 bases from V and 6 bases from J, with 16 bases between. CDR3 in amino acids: CASSQDNGGLWDTQYF. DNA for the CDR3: TGTGCCAGCAGCCAAGATAATGGCGGCCTCTGGGATACGCAGTATTTT.

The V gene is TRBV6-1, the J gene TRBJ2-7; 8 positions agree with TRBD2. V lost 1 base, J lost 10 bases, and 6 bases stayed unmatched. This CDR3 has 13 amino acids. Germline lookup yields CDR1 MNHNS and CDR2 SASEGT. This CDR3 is CASSEGTSGTQYF. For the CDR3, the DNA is TGTGCCAGCAGTGAAGGAACTAGCGGCACCCAGTACTTC.

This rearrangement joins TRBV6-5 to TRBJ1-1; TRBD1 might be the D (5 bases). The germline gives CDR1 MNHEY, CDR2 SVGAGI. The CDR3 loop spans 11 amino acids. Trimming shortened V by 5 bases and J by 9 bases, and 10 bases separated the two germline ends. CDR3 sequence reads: CASSRQNKAFF. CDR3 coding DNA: TGTGCCAGCAGTCGACAGAACAAAGCTTTCTTT.

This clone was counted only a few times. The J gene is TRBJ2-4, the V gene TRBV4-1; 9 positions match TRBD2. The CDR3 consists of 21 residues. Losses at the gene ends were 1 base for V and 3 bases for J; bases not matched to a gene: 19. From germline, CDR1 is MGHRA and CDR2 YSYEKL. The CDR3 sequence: CASSQVFSPSAGGPDKNIQYF. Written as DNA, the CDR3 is TGCGCCAGCAGCCAAGTCTTTTCCCCATCCGCGGGGGGGCCCGACAAAAACATTCAGTACTTC.

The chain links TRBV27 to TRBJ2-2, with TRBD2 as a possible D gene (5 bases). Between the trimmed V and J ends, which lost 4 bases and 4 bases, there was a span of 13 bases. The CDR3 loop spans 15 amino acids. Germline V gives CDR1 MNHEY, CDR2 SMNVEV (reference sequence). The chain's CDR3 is CASSSSQTSTGELFF. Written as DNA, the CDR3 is TGTGCCAGCAGTTCCTCCCAAACTAGCACCGGGGAGCTGTTTTTT.

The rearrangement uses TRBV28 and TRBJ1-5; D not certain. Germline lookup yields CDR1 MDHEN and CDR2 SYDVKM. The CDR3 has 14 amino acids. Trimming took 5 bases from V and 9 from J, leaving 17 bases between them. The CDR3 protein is CASSRPKSSGPQHF. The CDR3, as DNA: TGTGCCAGCAGTAGACCGAAAAGTAGCGGGCCCCAGCATTTT.

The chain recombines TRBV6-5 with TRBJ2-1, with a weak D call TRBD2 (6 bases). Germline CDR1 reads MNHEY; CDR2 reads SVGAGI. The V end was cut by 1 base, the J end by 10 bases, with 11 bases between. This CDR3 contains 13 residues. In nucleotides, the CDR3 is TGTGCCAGCAGTTACTTTGGGACTTCCGAGCAGTTCTTC. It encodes CASSYFGTSEQFF.

The CDR3, as DNA: TGCGCCAGCAGCTTAGGCACAGGGAATGGCTACACCTTC. This sequence encodes CASSLGTGNGYTF. V gene TRBV5-1 combines with J gene TRBJ1-2; D is possibly TRBD1 (6 bases). Trimming shortened V by 2 bases and J by 6 bases, and 11 bases separated the two germline ends. The CDR3 consists of 13 residues. The germline V gene has CDR1 SGHRS and CDR2 YFSETQ.

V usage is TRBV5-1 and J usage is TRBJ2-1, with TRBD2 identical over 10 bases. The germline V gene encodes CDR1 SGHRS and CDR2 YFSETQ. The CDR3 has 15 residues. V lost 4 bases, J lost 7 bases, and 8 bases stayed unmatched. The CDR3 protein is CASSQPSGSRNEQFF. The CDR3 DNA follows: TGCGCCAGCAGCCAGCCTAGCGGGAGTCGGAATGAGCAGTTCTTC.

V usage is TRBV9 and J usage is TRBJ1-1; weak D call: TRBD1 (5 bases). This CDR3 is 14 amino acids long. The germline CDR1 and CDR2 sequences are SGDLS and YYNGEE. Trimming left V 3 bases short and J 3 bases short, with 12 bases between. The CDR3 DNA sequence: TGTGCCAGCAGCGAGCAGGGAGGGGACACTGAAGCTTTCTTT. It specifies CASSEQGGDTEAFF.

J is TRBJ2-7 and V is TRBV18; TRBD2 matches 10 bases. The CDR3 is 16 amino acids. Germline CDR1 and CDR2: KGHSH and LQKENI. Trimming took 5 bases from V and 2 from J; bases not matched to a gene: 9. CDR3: CASSATRAGGPYEQYF. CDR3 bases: TGTGCCAGCTCAGCCACAAGAGCGGGAGGGCCCTACGAGCAGTACTTC.

The CDR3 DNA is TGTGCCAGCAGCTCAATCTCCTACGAGCAGTACTTC. This sequence encodes CASSSISYEQYF. The chain carries TRBV7-2 and TRBJ2-7; D gene uncertain. This CDR3 has 12 residues. Germline V gene lookup returns CDR1 SGHTA and CDR2 FQGNSA. The ends were cut back, 4 bases at V and 0 bases at J, with 4 bases in the middle.

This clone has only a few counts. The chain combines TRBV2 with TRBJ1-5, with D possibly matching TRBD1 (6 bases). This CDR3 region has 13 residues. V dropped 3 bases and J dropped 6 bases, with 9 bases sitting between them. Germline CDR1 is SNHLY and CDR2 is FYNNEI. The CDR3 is CASSDRGGQPQHF. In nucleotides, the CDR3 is TGTGCCAGCAGTGACAGGGGCGGTCAGCCCCAGCATTTT. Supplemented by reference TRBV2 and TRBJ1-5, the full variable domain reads EPEVTQTPSHQVTQMGQEVILRCVPISNHLYFYWYRQILGQKVEFLVSFYNNEISEKSEIFDDQFSVERPDGSNFTLKIRSTKLEDSAMYFCASSDRGGQPQHFGDGTRLSIL.

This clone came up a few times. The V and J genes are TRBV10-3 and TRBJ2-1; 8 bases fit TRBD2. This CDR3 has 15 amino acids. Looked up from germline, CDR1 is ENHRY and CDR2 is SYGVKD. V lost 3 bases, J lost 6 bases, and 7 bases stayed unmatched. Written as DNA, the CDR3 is TGTGCCATCAGTGAAATTAGCGGGGAGATCAATGAGCAGTTCTTC. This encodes CAISEISGEINEQFF.

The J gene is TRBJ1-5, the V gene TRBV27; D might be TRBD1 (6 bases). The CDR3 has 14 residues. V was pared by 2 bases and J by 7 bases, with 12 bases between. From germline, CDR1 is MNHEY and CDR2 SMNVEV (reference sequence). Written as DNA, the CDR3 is TGTGCCAGCAGTTTAACGGGACAAAAACAGCCCCAGCATTTT. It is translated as CASSLTGQKQPQHF.